This entry lists 18 T cell receptor beta chains sequenced from one sample in a study of cytomegalovirus exposure and HLA in healthy donors. Assay: immunoSEQ multiplex PCR; the TCRdb copy retains only in-frame clones and omits some. Among roughly 150,000 clones listed, around 82% were seen once. Source material: PBMCs. All receptors come from a man aged 25-40 years in good health and CMV-seropositive.

The rearrangement joins TRBV5-1 to TRBJ2-7; 10 nucleotides line up with TRBD1. The CDR3 sequence is 16 residues long. CDR1 is SGHRS and CDR2 is YFSETQ in the germline V gene. V shed 1 base and J 2 bases; nucleotides not matched to a gene: 6. CDR3 coding DNA: TGCGCCAGCAGCTTGAGCAGGACAGGGGGGACCTACGAGCAGTACTTC. Amino acids: CASSLSRTGGTYEQYF.

The chain is built from TRBV18 and TRBJ1-5; 7 bases map to TRBD1. J gave up 4 bases and V 3 bases, and 6 bases lay outside the gene matches. The CDR3 length is 15 residues. CDR1 and CDR2 from the germline V gene are KGHSH and LQKENI. The chain's CDR3 is CASSPSDRENQPQHF. CDR3 DNA sequence: TGTGCCAGCTCACCGTCCGACAGGGAGAATCAGCCCCAGCATTTT.

V gene TRBV27 combines with J gene TRBJ2-7, with 10 bases aligning to TRBD1. CDR3 length equals 15 residues. The ends lost 0 bases at V and 4 bases at J; junction bases unmatched: 3. CDR1 MNHEY and CDR2 SMNVEV come from the germline V gene (reference sequence). CDR3: CASSLSGDRGYEQYF. The CDR3 nucleotides read TGTGCCAGCAGTTTATCGGGGGACAGGGGATACGAGCAGTACTTC.

This clone was seen just once. The chain couples TRBV27 to TRBJ1-1; 10 bases are shared with TRBD1. The CDR3 loop spans 15 amino acids. The germline V gene encodes CDR1 MNHEY and CDR2 SMNVEV (reference sequence). Trimming took 6 bases from V and 4 from J; bases not matched to a gene: 8. CDR3 nucleotides: TGTGCCAGCAGGACAGGGGGCAGTTGGGGCACTGAAGCTTTCTTT. As protein: CASRTGGSWGTEAFF.

The V gene is TRBV27, the J gene TRBJ1-6, with D possibly TRBD1 on 6 matching bases. The CDR3 consists of 15 residues. CDR1 MNHEY and CDR2 SMNVEV come from the germline V gene (reference sequence). Trimming shortened V by 7 bases and J by 4 bases, and 14 bases separated the two germline ends. CDR3 DNA sequence: TGTGCCAGCAACCAGGACAGCAATTATAATTCACCCCTCCACTTT. This gives the protein CASNQDSNYNSPLHF.

The chain couples TRBV6-4 to TRBJ2-1, with a possible D match to TRBD1 (7 bases). The germline gives CDR1 MRHNA, CDR2 SNTAGT. The germline V and J ends were trimmed by 5 bases and 7 bases, with 12 bases remaining between them. This CDR3 has 13 amino acids. The CDR3 DNA follows: TGTGCCAGCAGTACAGGGGAGGTGAATGAGCAGTTCTTC. This codes for CASSTGEVNEQFF.

This clone was detected only a few times. This chain joins TRBV11-3 and TRBJ2-1; maybe TRBD2 (6 bases). This CDR3 comprises 16 residues. Trimming removed 1 base at V and 2 bases at J, with 12 bases between. Germline CDR1 and CDR2: SGHNT and YENEEA. CDR3 sequence (DNA): TGTGCCAGCAGCTTAGCGGGAGAGGGTCCCTACAATGAGCAGTTCTTC. Protein product: CASSLAGEGPYNEQFF.

V is TRBV10-1 and J is TRBJ2-7, with D maybe TRBD1 (6 bases). In germline, CDR1 is WNHNN, CDR2 SYGVQD (reference sequence). The CDR3 sequence is 14 residues long. CDR3 residues: CACHRVSPLYEQYF. CDR3 DNA sequence: TGCGCATGCCACAGGGTAAGCCCCCTCTACGAGCAGTACTTC.

The CDR3 sequence is CAWSVGAVRAWGYTF. The DNA for the CDR3 is TGTGCCTGGAGTGTAGGGGCAGTCCGGGCGTGGGGCTACACCTTC. The chain joins TRBV30 to TRBJ1-2; maybe TRBD1 (5 bases). Trimming stripped 0 bases from V and 8 bases from J, with 19 bases between. The CDR3 runs to 15 residues. CDR1 GTSNPN and CDR2 SVGIG come from the germline V gene (reference sequence).

V is TRBV9 and J is TRBJ2-3, with TRBD2 identical over 15 bases. Germline CDR1 is SGDLS and CDR2 is YYNGEE. CDR3 length equals 20 residues. With V trimmed by 4 bases and J by 3 bases, 15 bases remained unmatched. The CDR3 DNA reads as TGTGCCAGCAGCCCACAACCGGGACTAGCGGGGGGTGAAGGAACAGATACGCAGTATTTT. Amino acid sequence: CASSPQPGLAGGEGTDTQYF.

The V gene is TRBV5-6, the J gene TRBJ2-5; TRBD2 matches at 11 bases. CDR3 length: 16 residues. Germline-derived CDR1 and CDR2 are SGHDT and YYEEEE. The ends lost 2 bases at V and 5 bases at J; junction bases unmatched: 8. CDR3 residues: CASSLRGSGGAETQYF. In nucleotides, the CDR3 is TGTGCCAGCAGCTTAAGAGGTAGCGGGGGGGCTGAGACCCAGTACTTC.

This chain links TRBV7-9 with TRBJ2-3; D is uncertain. The germline gives CDR1 SEHNR, CDR2 FQNEAQ (reference sequence). CDR3 length: 14 amino acids. V lost 1 base to trimming and J lost 0 bases, with 5 bases between them. The CDR3 reads CASSLGLSTDTQYF. CDR3 DNA: TGTGCCAGCAGCTTAGGGCTCAGCACAGATACGCAGTATTTT.

This sequence joins TRBV5-1 and TRBJ2-3; no clear D. This CDR3 spans 15 amino acids. With 0 bases removed from V and 0 bases from J, the gap between germline ends came to 8 bases. CDR1 SGHRS and CDR2 YFSETQ come from the germline V gene. DNA for the CDR3: TGCGCCAGCAGCTTGGGATCGAGCAGCACAGATACGCAGTATTTT. Its protein product is CASSLGSSSTDTQYF.

The V and J genes are TRBV7-9 and TRBJ1-4, with TRBD1 as a possible D gene (6 bases). The CDR3 extends over 15 amino acids. Germline CDR1 SEHNR, CDR2 FQNEAQ (reference sequence). The V gene lost 5 bases and the J gene lost 12 bases, with 22 bases spanning the gap. The CDR3: CASSPQGAHNGELFF. The CDR3 nucleotides are TGTGCCAGCAGCCCACAGGGTGCCCATAATGGGGAACTGTTTTTT.

The chain uses TRBV7-8 and TRBJ2-5; 7 positions agree with TRBD1. The CDR3 loop spans 16 amino acids. The germline CDR1 and CDR2 sequences are SGHVS and FQNEAQ. Trimming cost V 5 bases and J 4 bases; bases outside gene matches: 13. CDR3 in DNA: TGTGCCAGCAGCGCCGAACAGGGGAAGAGTCGAGAGACCCAGTACTTC. Amino acid sequence: CASSAEQGKSRETQYF.

DNA of the CDR3: TGTGCCAGCAAGGTAACAGGGAACTATGGCTACACCTTC. Translated, it gives CASKVTGNYGYTF. V and J are TRBV6-1 and TRBJ1-2; maybe TRBD1 (6 bases). V dropped 7 bases and J dropped 2 bases, with 11 bases sitting between them. This CDR3 is built from 13 residues. Germline loops: CDR1 MNHNS, CDR2 SASEGT.

The J gene is TRBJ2-7, the V gene TRBV9; 7 positions agree with TRBD2. The germline gives CDR1 SGDLS, CDR2 YYNGEE. The CDR3 length is 15 residues. J lost 3 bases, V lost 4 bases, and 10 bases had no gene match. In DNA form, the CDR3 reads TGTGCCAGCAGCCCCTCCCCTAGCGGTGACTACGAGCAGTACTTC. It is translated as CASSPSPSGDYEQYF. The complete variable domain, with remaining parts taken from reference TRBV9 and TRBJ2-7, reads DSGVTQTPKHLITATGQRVTLRCSPRSGDLSVYWYQQSLDQGLQFLIQYYNGEERAKGNILERFSAQQFPDLHSELNLSSLELGDSALYFCASSPSPSGDYEQYFGPGTRLTVT.

The V call is TRBV2, the J call TRBJ1-1; 9 bases match TRBD1. The J segment lost 4 bases and the V segment lost 7 bases, leaving 7 bases of the junction unmatched. Germline CDR1 reads SNHLY; CDR2 reads FYNNEI. This CDR3 is 14 amino acids long. The CDR3 reads CASTPQGAVTEAFF. As DNA, the CDR3 is TGTGCCAGCACCCCACAGGGGGCCGTCACTGAAGCTTTCTTT.